This T cell receptor beta chain emerged from a study of T cell clonotyping in hematopoietic cell transplantation. This clone showed up just a few times. Its specificity is not known. Time point noted: recipient sample about 28 days before transplant, after cytoreduction. V was cut by 6 bases and J by 4 bases, with 13 bases left in between. Per germline, CDR1 MNHNY and CDR2 SVGAGI (reference sequence). The CDR3 spans 15 residues. Assay: immunoSEQ multiplex PCR; the TCRdb copy retains only in-frame clones and omits some. Of 25,000 to 30,000 clones in the sample, around 82% are singletons; the top ten hold 1.8%. Points from the study as a whole: After transplant, recipient diversity fell while pathologically expanded clonotypes grew through day 180. Higher Inverse Simpson Index values in graft donor and pretransplant recipient predicted broader posttransplant TCR diversity.

Sequencing was performed on peripheral blood mononuclear cells, taken before stem cell transplant. The chain carries TRBV6-6 and TRBJ2-6, with D maybe TRBD1 (6 bases). The origin of this receptor is a man aged 40-49 years with acute myeloid leukemia. Some clones in this sample may be carry-over from other donors' samples. The DNA of the CDR3 is TGTGCCAGCAGGATACAGGGTTCAGGGGCCAACGTCCTGACTTTC. It specifies CASRIQGSGANVLTF.